This T cell receptor (beta chain) was identified during a study of control samples from healthy donors and cancer patients. The V end was cut by 5 bases, the J end by 8 bases, with 13 bases between. Germline loops: CDR1 MRHNA, CDR2 SNTAGT. The CDR3 consists of 14 residues. This clone was found a few times. Profiling relied on immunoSEQ multiplex PCR, and the TCRdb table lists in-frame clones only, not all of them. The data show roughly 70,000 clones, about 80% seen once. The TCR sequence derives from a man in his fifties in good health. V gene TRBV6-4 combines with J gene TRBJ1-6, with D possibly TRBD1 on 6 matching bases. Input material: blood. The CDR3 bases are TGTGCCAGCAGTACTAGTCCAGGGGATTCACCCCTCCACTTT. Residues: CASSTSPGDSPLHF.